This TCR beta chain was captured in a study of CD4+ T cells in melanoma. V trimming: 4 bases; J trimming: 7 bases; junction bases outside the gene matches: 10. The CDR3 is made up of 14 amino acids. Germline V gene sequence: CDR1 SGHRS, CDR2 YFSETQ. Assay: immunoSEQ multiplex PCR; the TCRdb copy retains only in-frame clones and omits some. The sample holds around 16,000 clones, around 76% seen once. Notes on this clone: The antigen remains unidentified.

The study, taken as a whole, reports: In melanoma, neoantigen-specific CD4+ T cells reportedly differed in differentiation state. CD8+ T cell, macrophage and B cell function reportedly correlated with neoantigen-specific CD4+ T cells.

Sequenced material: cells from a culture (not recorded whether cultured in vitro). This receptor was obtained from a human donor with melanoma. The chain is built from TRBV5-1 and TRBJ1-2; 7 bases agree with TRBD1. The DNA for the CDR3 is TGCGCCAGCAGCATGACCAGGGGGGAGGGTGGCTACACCTTC. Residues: CASSMTRGEGGYTF.